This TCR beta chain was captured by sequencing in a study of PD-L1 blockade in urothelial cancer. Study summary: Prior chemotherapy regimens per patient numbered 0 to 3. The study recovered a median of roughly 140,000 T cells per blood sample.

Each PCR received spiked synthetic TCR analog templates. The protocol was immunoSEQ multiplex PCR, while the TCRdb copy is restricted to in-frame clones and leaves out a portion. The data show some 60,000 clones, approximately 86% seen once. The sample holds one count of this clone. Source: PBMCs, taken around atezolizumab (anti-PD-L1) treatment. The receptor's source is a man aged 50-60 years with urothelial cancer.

CDR3 sequence reads: CASSWGTGSGEQYF. CDR3 bases: TGTGCCAGCAGCTGGGGGACAGGGTCGGGCGAGCAGTACTTC. This chain joins TRBV7-2 and TRBJ2-7; 9 nucleotides agree with TRBD1. CDR3 length equals 14 residues. The junction had 7 bases not matched to a gene; V was cut back by 4 bases and J by 6 bases. The V gene's germline CDR1 is SGHTA and CDR2 FQGNSA. The full variable domain, its missing parts supplied by reference TRBV7-2 and TRBJ2-7, is GAGVSQSPSNKVTEKGKDVELRCDPISGHTALYWYRQSLGQGLEFLIYFQGNSAPDKSGLPSDRFSAERTGGSVSTLTIQRTQQEDSAVYLCASSWGTGSGEQYFGPGTRLTVT.